Below are 25 T cell receptor beta chains sequenced from a single sample in a study of molecular identifiers for immune sequencing clone quantification (dated 2018 in TCRdb). The library was made by PCR. Sequenced on a NextSeq 500. In-frame beta chains were kept once TCRdb had trimmed the public reads at Q25 with fastp and called clones with MiXCR. CDR3 protein duplicates are merged, each entry listing the most common genes and DNA. The sample table contains nearly 650,000 distinct CDR3 sequences; only one count was recorded for about 25% of them. 0.7% to 0.95% of the sample belongs to the ten largest clones. The sample consisted of naive CD8+ T cells from blood, with Jurkat cell RNA spiked in. Sample cell subset or site, as interpreted from the label and publication: FACS-sorted CD8+CD4-CCR7+CD45RA+ naive T cells. Receptor source: a human donor in good health. Some libraries in this study had Jurkat cell RNA spiked in.

A remark on this clonotype: A junction end diverges from the germline sequence, so it may reflect a read error. This chain uses TRBV13 with TRBJ1-1; D not resolved. CDR3 length: 13 amino acids. CDR1 and CDR2 (germline): PRHDT, FYEKMQ (reference sequence). The CDR3 loop reads CTSSRRVDTEAFF. DNA for the CDR3: TGTACCAGCAGCCGGAGGGTGGATACTGAAGCTTTCTTT.

This clonotype was counted ten times or more. The J gene is TRBJ2-7, the V gene TRBV4-3; 11 bases match TRBD2. V trimming: 0 bases; J trimming: 4 bases; junction bases outside the gene matches: 2. This CDR3 is 15 amino acids long. The germline V gene encodes CDR1 LGHNA and CDR2 YSLEER. CDR3 protein: CASSQDTSGSYEQYF. The CDR3 DNA follows: TGCGCCAGCAGCCAAGATACTAGCGGGAGTTACGAGCAGTACTTC.

The V and J genes are TRBV6-5 and TRBJ2-7; D might be TRBD2 (7 bases). Germline CDR1 is MNHEY and CDR2 is SVGAGI. This CDR3 is 15 amino acids long. Trimming pared 5 bases from V and 1 base from J, leaving 15 bases between. CDR3 region: CASSPKGGGSYEQYF. CDR3 coding DNA: TGTGCCAGCAGTCCCAAGGGGGGGGGGTCCTACGAGCAGTACTTC.

There are many counts of this clonotype. The chain links TRBV5-1 to TRBJ2-5, with D perhaps matching TRBD1 or TRBD2 (5 bases each). The CDR3 is 17 amino acids. Germline values: CDR1 SGHRS, CDR2 YFSETQ. V lost 0 bases and J lost 3, with 18 bases in between. CDR3 sequence reads: CASSLATTGRRKETQYF. The CDR3, as DNA: TGCGCCAGCAGCTTGGCCACGACGGGACGGAGAAAAGAGACCCAGTACTTC.

This clonotype was detected a few times. This rearrangement joins TRBV20-1 to TRBJ2-2, with 13 bases matching TRBD2. V lost 6 bases and J lost 9; bases outside the gene matches: 4. The CDR3 has 13 residues. Germline V lookup: CDR1 DFQATT, CDR2 SNEGSKA (reference sequence). The CDR3 DNA is TGCAGTGCCGGGACTAGCGGGAACCGGGAGCTGTTTTTT. Encoded protein: CSAGTSGNRELFF.

The V gene is TRBV15, the J gene TRBJ2-2, with TRBD1 as a possible D gene (7 bases). This CDR3 has 17 residues. The V gene's germline CDR1 is LNHNV and CDR2 YYDKDF (reference sequence). V was cut by 0 bases and J by 6 bases, with 17 bases left in between. The CDR3 nucleotides are TGTGCCACCAGCAGAGATCTTGGAGGGGGCCAGGCCGGGGAGCTGTTTTTT. It is translated as CATSRDLGGGQAGELFF.

The gene calls are TRBV5-1 and TRBJ2-3; D unresolved. This CDR3 has 17 amino acids. Germline V gives CDR1 SGHRS, CDR2 YFSETQ. The V and J ends lost 7 bases and 0 bases respectively, with 21 bases between them. Here the CDR3 reads CASYYRWGQGSTDTQYF. CDR3 DNA sequence: TGCGCCAGCTACTACCGCTGGGGTCAAGGGAGCACAGATACGCAGTATTTT.

This clonotype was seen only a few times. This may be a read error, as it is one base from a much larger clone. The CDR3 here is CASSSLDWLSGTATQYF. The CDR3 coding sequence is TGTGCCAGCAGCTCCCTGGACTGGCTCTCTGGCACAGCTACGCAGTATTTT. This chain uses TRBV7-2 with TRBJ2-3; a weak D match, TRBD2 (5 bases). Per germline, CDR1 SGHTA and CDR2 FQGNSA. This CDR3 spans 17 amino acids.

The chain employs TRBV19 and TRBJ2-7, with D perhaps assigned TRBD1 or TRBD2 (5 bases each). The CDR3 spans 14 residues. Trimming left V 6 bases short and J 6 bases short, with 18 bases between. The germline gives CDR1 LNHDA, CDR2 SQIVND (reference sequence). CDR3 bases: TGTGCCAGTAGAACTTCCTGGGACGGAATCGAGCAGTACTTC. Translation gives CASRTSWDGIEQYF.

The rearrangement joins TRBV13 to TRBJ1-1; unclear D gene. CDR3 length: 18 residues. Looked up from germline, CDR1 is PRHDT and CDR2 is FYEKMQ (reference sequence). V lost 3 bases and J 0 bases, leaving 20 bases between the germline ends. This CDR3 is CASSLSGGVGFLNTEAFF. The CDR3, as DNA: TGTGCCAGCAGCTTGAGCGGCGGGGTGGGATTTCTGAACACTGAAGCTTTCTTT.

This clonotype has ten or more counts. The rearrangement uses TRBV7-2 and TRBJ2-7, with a possible D match to TRBD1 (6 bases). The CDR3 has 15 residues. Trimming removed 3 bases at V and 3 bases at J, with 15 bases between. Germline V gives CDR1 SGHTA, CDR2 FQGNSA. CDR3 DNA sequence: TGTGCCAGCAGCTTGAGTAGCTCAGGGGTCTACGAGCAGTACTTC. This codes for CASSLSSSGVYEQYF.

This clonotype was found many times. V gene TRBV12-3 or TRBV12-4 combines with J gene TRBJ2-5, with a possible D match to TRBD1 (5 bases). CDR3 size: 14 residues. Deletions cut 5 bases from V and 2 bases from J, with 12 bases between. Here the CDR3 reads CASSISTEQETQYF. CDR3 bases: TGTGCCAGCAGTATCTCGACAGAGCAAGAGACCCAGTACTTC.

The genes are TRBV9 and TRBJ2-3, with D possibly matching TRBD2 (7 bases). V was shortened by 3 bases and J by 5 bases, with 16 bases between the two germline ends. The CDR3 loop spans 15 amino acids. Germline values: CDR1 SGDLS, CDR2 YYNGEE. CDR3 DNA: TGTGCCAGCAGCGGAACAGGGTGGGGGGGAGATACGCAGTATTTT. This codes for CASSGTGWGGDTQYF.

The chain carries TRBV4-1 and TRBJ1-5; the D gene is possibly TRBD1 (6 bases). Germline loops: CDR1 MGHRA, CDR2 YSYEKL. The CDR3 is 15 amino acids. V shed 0 bases and J shed 4 bases, with 10 bases lying between them. In DNA form, the CDR3 reads TGCGCCAGCAGCCAAGATTCCCAGGGGAATCAGCCCCAGCATTTT. It codes for CASSQDSQGNQPQHF.

V and J are TRBV27 and TRBJ2-7; 9 nucleotides align to TRBD2. The ends lost 5 bases at V and 4 bases at J; junction bases unmatched: 6. In germline, CDR1 is MNHEY, CDR2 SMNVEV (reference sequence). This CDR3 is 14 amino acids long. The chain's CDR3 is CASSLTSGQYEQYF. CDR3 DNA: TGTGCCAGCAGTCTGACTAGCGGCCAGTACGAGCAGTACTTC.

This chain joins TRBV19 and TRBJ1-1; possible D gene TRBD1, 5 bases. Between the trimmed V and J ends, which lost 1 base and 5 bases, there was a span of 11 bases. Looked up from germline, CDR1 is LNHDA and CDR2 is SQIVND (reference sequence). The CDR3 has 14 amino acids. The CDR3 loop is CASSIVPKGTEAFF. The CDR3 DNA is TGTGCCAGTAGTATAGTTCCGAAGGGGACTGAAGCTTTCTTT.

This clonotype was seen ten or more times. J is TRBJ2-7 and V is TRBV5-4, with TRBD2 as a possible D gene (6 bases). CDR1 is SGHNT, CDR2 YYREEE, per germline (reference sequence). The V end lost 4 bases, the J end lost 7 bases, and 15 bases lay between the germline ends. The CDR3 loop spans 13 amino acids. The CDR3 DNA reads as TGTGCCAGCAGCCAGAAATATAGCGGAGAGCAGTACTTC. It specifies CASSQKYSGEQYF. Variable domain in full (rest from reference TRBV5-4 and TRBJ2-7): ETGVTQSPTHLIKTRGQQVTLRCSSQSGHNTVSWYQQALGQGPQFIFQYYREEENGRGNFPPRFSGLQFPNYSSELNVNALELDDSALYLCASSQKYSGEQYFGPGTRLTVT.

This clonotype has just a few counts. The rearrangement uses TRBV6-2 or TRBV6-3 and TRBJ2-7; 8 bases align to TRBD2. Looked up from germline, CDR1 is MNHEY and CDR2 is SVGEGT. The J segment lost 3 bases and the V segment lost 6 bases, leaving 7 bases of the junction unmatched. The CDR3 is 14 amino acids. The CDR3 here is CASRLYSGDYEQYF. CDR3 nucleotides: TGTGCCAGCAGACTCTATAGCGGGGACTACGAGCAGTACTTC.

This clonotype was picked up a small number of times. This chain's CDR3 is CSAPEGLSRQQETQYF. The CDR3 DNA is TGCAGTGCCCCAGAGGGGTTGAGCCGACAACAAGAGACCCAGTACTTC. This rearrangement joins TRBV20-1 to TRBJ2-5; possibly TRBD1 or TRBD2 for D (5 bases each). The CDR3 totals 16 residues. CDR1 is DFQATT and CDR2 is SNEGSKA in the germline V gene (reference sequence). Trimming pared 6 bases from V and 2 bases from J, leaving 22 bases between.

This clonotype appeared a few times. The V gene is TRBV7-6, the J gene TRBJ2-7; a weak D match, TRBD2 (5 bases). CDR1 and CDR2 from the germline V gene are SGHVS and FNYEAQ. The CDR3 loop spans 13 amino acids. Trimming took off 3 bases at V and 5 bases at J, with 11 bases between the two ends. The CDR3 loop reads CASSFAFGNEQYF. The CDR3 region has the DNA TGTGCCAGCAGCTTTGCGTTCGGGAACGAGCAGTACTTC.

This clonotype was seen a few times. The chain combines TRBV20-1 with TRBJ2-7, with D unresolved. Germline V lookup: CDR1 DFQATT, CDR2 SNEGSKA (reference sequence). CDR3 size: 12 residues. V was clipped by 4 bases and J by 3 bases, with 10 bases between them. CDR3 sequence (DNA): TGCAGTGCTAAAGTCCCAGACTACGAGCAGTACTTC. Encoded protein: CSAKVPDYEQYF.

The gene calls are TRBV2 and TRBJ1-5, with no clear D. From germline, CDR1 is SNHLY and CDR2 FYNNEI. The V gene lost 4 bases and the J gene lost 5 bases, with 9 bases spanning the gap. This CDR3 has 13 amino acids. The CDR3 nucleotides read TGTGCCAGCAGTGGGGCGGATTATCAGCCCCAGCATTTT. Translating it yields CASSGADYQPQHF.

This clonotype was counted between two and nine times. The chain links TRBV7-6 to TRBJ2-7; D is perhaps TRBD1 (6 bases). The germline V gene encodes CDR1 SGHVS and CDR2 FNYEAQ. The CDR3 totals 17 residues. Trimming stripped 5 bases from V and 0 bases from J, with 20 bases between. For the CDR3, the DNA is TGTGCCAGCAGCCCAGCTACCGGGACACCAAGCTCCTACGAGCAGTACTTC. This gives the protein CASSPATGTPSSYEQYF.

In this sample, this clonotype turned up many times. The V call is TRBV24-1, the J call TRBJ2-3; 7 nucleotides line up with TRBD1. This CDR3 has 16 residues. With V trimmed by 0 bases and J by 4 bases, 6 bases remained unmatched. Per the germline V gene, CDR1 is KGHDR and CDR2 is SFDVKD. CDR3 bases: TGTGCCACCAGTGATTTGCCTAGGGGGCGGCCAGATACGCAGTATTTT. Its protein product is CATSDLPRGRPDTQYF.

There are a few counts of this clonotype. V usage is TRBV7-9 and J usage is TRBJ1-2, with TRBD1 matching over 8 bases. Trimming removed 6 bases from V and 7 bases from J; junction bases left unmatched: 10. This CDR3 contains 14 residues. Germline CDR1 is SEHNR and CDR2 is FQNEAQ (reference sequence). The CDR3 DNA reads TGTGCCAGCAGGCCGACTCAGGGGGCGAGTGGCTACACCTTC. Residues: CASRPTQGASGYTF.